The 21 T cell receptor beta chains given below trace back to one sample, sequenced in a study of a mutant IDH1 vaccine in newly diagnosed glioma. Using immunoSEQ multiplex PCR, the repertoire was profiled, and TCRdb retains in-frame clones only, with some absent. The sample has about 54,000 clones; around 80% are singletons. These receptors' antigens are unknown. Time point indicated: week 35, safety follow-up. Vaccination used 300 ug of mutant IDH1 20-mer peptide per dose, with topical imiquimod. The sample here was PBMCs, taken from a glioma patient whose treatment included an IDH1 peptide vaccine. All receptors derive from a woman aged 18 to 35 with glioma.

The chain links TRBV11-3 to TRBJ2-5; 7 nucleotides align to TRBD1. The germline V gene has CDR1 SGHNT and CDR2 YENEEA. Germline trimming cut 5 bases from V and 5 bases from J; bases unmatched to any gene: 8. The CDR3 runs to 14 residues. The CDR3 is CASSRQGEGETQYF. For the CDR3, the DNA is TGTGCCAGCAGCAGACAGGGCGAAGGGGAGACCCAGTACTTC.

This clone appeared a single time. This chain joins TRBV6-5 and TRBJ2-3; D call uncertain. Per the germline V gene, CDR1 is MNHEY and CDR2 is SVGAGI. V was trimmed by 4 bases and J by 0 bases, leaving 5 bases between them. This CDR3 comprises 13 residues. CDR3 sequence reads: CASSSASTDTQYF. The CDR3, as DNA: TGTGCCAGCAGTTCCGCTAGCACAGATACGCAGTATTTT.

J is TRBJ2-7 and V is TRBV12-2; no DNA check was done on the table's D call, TRBD1. TRBV12-2 is a listed pseudogene. The CDR3 sequence is 15 residues long. As DNA, the CDR3 is TGTGCAAGTCGCCGACCCGGGACAGCTAGCTACGAGCAGTACTTC. Its protein is CASRRPGTASYEQYF.

This clone appeared a single time. The chain combines TRBV5-6 with TRBJ1-5; perhaps TRBD1 as D (5 bases). The V end was cut by 1 base, the J end by 0 bases, with 11 bases between. CDR1 SGHDT and CDR2 YYEEEE come from the germline V gene. The CDR3 is made up of 16 amino acids. The chain's CDR3 is CASSLSGGSSNQPQHF. In DNA, the CDR3 is TGTGCCAGCAGCTTGTCGGGGGGTTCTAGCAATCAGCCCCAGCATTTT.

The chain links TRBV10-3 to TRBJ2-7; no definite D call. V was shortened by 2 bases and J by 3 bases, with 5 bases between the two germline ends. The CDR3 loop spans 12 amino acids. The germline gives CDR1 ENHRY, CDR2 SYGVKD. CDR3 residues: CAISEEGYEQYF. CDR3 coding DNA: TGTGCCATCAGTGAGGAAGGCTACGAGCAGTACTTC.

The rearrangement uses TRBV5-1 and TRBJ1-1, with D possibly being TRBD1 (6 bases). Germline CDR1 is SGHRS and CDR2 is YFSETQ. V was shortened by 0 bases and J by 0 bases, with 21 bases between the two germline ends. This CDR3 has 19 residues. This CDR3 reads CASSLDAWDRQELNTEAFF. The CDR3 bases are TGCGCCAGCAGCTTGGATGCGTGGGATAGACAGGAACTGAACACTGAAGCTTTCTTT.

This clone came up once. This rearrangement joins TRBV29-1 to TRBJ1-2; D gene uncertain. V shed 4 bases and J shed 4 bases, with 13 bases lying between them. The CDR3 length is 13 residues. Germline V lookup: CDR1 SQVTM, CDR2 ANQGSEA. CDR3 amino acids: CSVGQAEIYGYTF. The CDR3, as DNA: TGCAGCGTTGGTCAGGCGGAGATCTATGGCTACACCTTC.

The chain joins TRBV2 to TRBJ2-3; possibly TRBD1 or TRBD2 for D (5 bases each). This CDR3 region has 13 residues. The V end was cut by 6 bases, the J end by 2 bases, with 9 bases between. The germline V gene encodes CDR1 SNHLY and CDR2 FYNNEI. The CDR3: CASSGDHTDTQYF. The CDR3 DNA reads as TGTGCCAGCAGCGGGGACCACACAGATACGCAGTATTTT.

A few counts support this clone. V and J are TRBV6-5 and TRBJ1-2, with D possibly being TRBD1 (6 bases). Germline CDR1 reads MNHEY; CDR2 reads SVGAGI. This CDR3 is built from 14 residues. Between the trimmed V and J ends, which lost 7 bases and 5 bases, there was a span of 17 bases. The CDR3, as DNA: TGTGCCAGCAACCCAGGGACAACCCCTTATGGCTACACCTTC. Translated: CASNPGTTPYGYTF.

The rearrangement links TRBV15 to TRBJ2-7; 7 positions agree with TRBD2. The trim removed 0 bases at V and 2 bases at J, leaving 7 bases unmatched. The CDR3 has 16 residues. Germline V gene sequence: CDR1 LNHNV, CDR2 YYDKDF (reference sequence). The CDR3 reads CATSREGELAAYEQYF. The CDR3 coding sequence is TGTGCCACCAGCAGAGAGGGGGAGCTAGCGGCCTACGAGCAGTACTTC.

V usage is TRBV20-1 and J usage is TRBJ2-5; no reliable D call. The germline V gene has CDR1 DFQATT and CDR2 SNEGSKA (reference sequence). This CDR3 is built from 11 residues. Trimming left V 3 bases short and J 4 bases short, with 6 bases between. The CDR3 DNA follows: TGCAGTGCTAGCGCAGCAGAGACCCAGTACTTC. Translated, it gives CSASAAETQYF.

This sequence joins TRBV30 and TRBJ1-2; D perhaps matches TRBD1 (5 bases). V was clipped by 3 bases and J by 4 bases, with 18 bases between them. Germline V gene data show CDR1 as GTSNPN and CDR2 as SVGIG (reference sequence). The length of the CDR3 is 15 residues. CDR3 DNA sequence: TGTGCCTGGAGGGGGGATCGGGACGGAGTCTATGGCTACACCTTC. It translates to CAWRGDRDGVYGYTF. Together with reference TRBV30 and TRBJ1-2, the CDR3 gives the full variable domain: SQTIHQWPATLVQPVGSPLSLECTVEGTSNPNLYWYRQAAGRGLQLLFYSVGIGQISSEVPQNLSASRPQDRQFILSSKKLLLSDSGFYLCAWRGDRDGVYGYTFGSGTRLTVV.

The chain joins TRBV5-5 to TRBJ2-5, with TRBD2 matching over 11 bases. J gave up 2 bases and V 3 bases, and 3 bases lay outside the gene matches. Looked up from germline, CDR1 is SGHKS and CDR2 is YYEKEE (reference sequence). This CDR3 is 15 amino acids long. DNA of the CDR3: TGTGCCAGCAGCTCGGGGACTAGCGGACAAGAGACCCAGTACTTC. Translated, it gives CASSSGTSGQETQYF. Together with reference TRBV5-5 and TRBJ2-5, the CDR3 gives the full variable domain: DAGVTQSPTHLIKTRGQQVTLRCSPISGHKSVSWYQQVLGQGPQFIFQYYEKEERGRGNFPDRFSARQFPNYSSELNVNALLLGDSALYLCASSSGTSGQETQYFGPGTRLLVL.

This clone was counted a single time. This chain joins TRBV13 and TRBJ2-4, with D maybe TRBD1 (7 bases). Germline-derived CDR1 and CDR2 are PRHDT and FYEKMQ (reference sequence). The CDR3 sequence is 17 residues long. V was cut by 6 bases and J by 0 bases, with 18 bases left in between. CDR3 DNA sequence: TGTGCCAGCAGTCTTATGGGTCAGGGGGGAGCCAAAAACATTCAGTACTTC. Translating it yields CASSLMGQGGAKNIQYF.

The chain uses TRBV4-2 and TRBJ2-2; possibly TRBD1 for D (5 bases). Trimming stripped 0 bases from V and 6 bases from J, with 17 bases between. The germline V gene encodes CDR1 LGHNA and CDR2 YNFKEQ. The CDR3 has 17 residues. The CDR3 here is CASSQDRTGRVAGELFF. The DNA for the CDR3 is TGTGCCAGCAGCCAAGATCGGACGGGCAGGGTGGCCGGGGAGCTGTTTTTT.

The V gene is TRBV27, the J gene TRBJ2-7; D unclear. Germline lookup yields CDR1 MNHEY and CDR2 SMNVEV (reference sequence). With 0 bases removed from V and 0 bases from J, the gap between germline ends came to 6 bases. CDR3 length: 14 residues. The CDR3 region has the DNA TGTGCCAGCAGTTTATCCGGAAGCTCCTACGAGCAGTACTTC. It codes for CASSLSGSSYEQYF.

This clone occurred once. This chain links TRBV11-3 with TRBJ1-1; D is unresolved. Germline CDR1 is SGHNT and CDR2 is YENEEA. The CDR3 runs 14 residues. V lost 5 bases and J lost 0, with 10 bases in between. CDR3 sequence (DNA): TGTGCCAGCAGCCCCGGCCCTTTGAACACTGAAGCTTTCTTT. Its translation: CASSPGPLNTEAFF.

Concerning this clone itself: One end of the junction does not line up with germline, which may come from a read error. The chain combines TRBV18 with TRBJ1-1, with a tentative D call TRBD1 (5 bases). Germline CDR1 KGHSH, CDR2 LQKENI. The CDR3 runs 12 residues. The CDR3 is CASSQNDRSFGF. The DNA of the CDR3 is TGTGCCAGCTCACAAAACGACAGAAGCTTTGGCTTT.

This clone was counted once. The gene calls are TRBV9 and TRBJ2-7; 7 positions agree with TRBD2. The V gene end was trimmed by 4 bases and the J gene end by 0 bases; junction bases not matched to a gene: 4. Germline assignment: CDR1 SGDLS and CDR2 YYNGEE. The CDR3 totals 14 residues. The CDR3 protein is CASSLGGPSYEQYF. The DNA of the CDR3 is TGTGCCAGCAGCCTGGGAGGGCCCTCCTACGAGCAGTACTTC. Together with reference TRBV9 and TRBJ2-7, the CDR3 gives the full variable domain: DSGVTQTPKHLITATGQRVTLRCSPRSGDLSVYWYQQSLDQGLQFLIQYYNGEERAKGNILERFSAQQFPDLHSELNLSSLELGDSALYFCASSLGGPSYEQYFGPGTRLTVT.

The rearrangement uses TRBV7-9 and TRBJ2-3; 15 bases are a match to TRBD2. CDR3 size: 16 residues. Germline CDR1 SEHNR, CDR2 FQNEAQ (reference sequence). With 5 bases clipped from V and 5 bases from J, the junction kept 5 bases outside the gene matches. CDR3 DNA: TGTGCCAGCAGCGTAGGACTAGCGGGGGGGCAAGATACGCAGTATTTT. It is translated as CASSVGLAGGQDTQYF.

This clone has a single count. The genes are TRBV9 and TRBJ1-6, with D possibly matching TRBD1 (5 bases). From germline, CDR1 is SGDLS and CDR2 YYNGEE. V lost 0 bases and J lost 10, with 11 bases in between. This CDR3 region has 14 residues. Here the CDR3 reads CASSVEGEGSPLHF. CDR3 bases: TGTGCCAGCAGCGTAGAAGGGGAGGGATCACCCCTCCACTTT.